The 23 T cell receptor beta chains in this list originate from one sample, sequenced in a study of cytomegalovirus exposure and HLA in healthy donors (dated by TCRdb to about 2017). Library method: the immunoSEQ multiplex PCR assay. For the multiplex PCR, a mixture combining 60 forward primers for TCR Vbeta segments and 13 reverse primers for TCR Jbeta segments was used. Entries here come from immuneACCESS through TCRdb and include only in-frame sequences with V and J called. Some clones fail to appear in such tables; in the studies checked, an unresolved V gene covers under half of the shortfall, and the cause of the remainder is unknown. This sample comprises 160,000 or so clones, 70% to 80% of them detected only once. The ten largest clones take up about 1.3% of the sample. The sequencing input was PBMCs. The source of these receptors is a male donor in good health and CMV-seronegative.

The chain employs TRBV9 and TRBJ2-2; TRBD2 matches 10 bases. Germline V gives CDR1 SGDLS, CDR2 YYNGEE. V shed 2 bases, J shed 8 bases, and the junction held 6 bases outside the gene matches. The CDR3 sequence is 15 residues long. The CDR3 DNA is TGTGCCAGCAGCGTGGGGCTAGCGGGAGAAGGGGAGCTGTTTTTT. Its translation: CASSVGLAGEGELFF.

This clone has a handful of counts. The chain combines TRBV6-5 with TRBJ2-5, with a weak D call TRBD2 (6 bases). The DNA end is a closer match to TRBJ2-7, so the J assignment may be wrong. Germline V gives CDR1 MNHEY, CDR2 SVGAGI. CDR3 length: 15 amino acids. The CDR3 region has the DNA TGTGCCAGCAGTTCCCCGGGACTGGGGGTTCACGAGCAGTACTTC. Translated, it gives CASSSPGLGVHEQYF.

This clone is a singleton in its sample. The chain has TRBV6-5 and TRBJ2-7; 13 positions match TRBD2. The germline CDR1 and CDR2 sequences are MNHEY and SVGAGI. V was clipped by 9 bases and J by 4 bases; unmatched bases: 3. This CDR3 spans 13 amino acids. CDR3 amino acids: CASGLAGVYEQYF. The CDR3 coding sequence is TGTGCCAGTGGACTAGCGGGAGTTTACGAGCAGTACTTC.

The chain recombines TRBV6-6 with TRBJ2-6; D unclear. Germline loops: CDR1 MNHNY, CDR2 SVGAGI (reference sequence). V gave up 1 base and J gave up 2 bases, with 9 bases separating them. The CDR3 consists of 16 residues. CDR3 loop: CASSYFSQAGANVLTF. Written as DNA, the CDR3 is TGTGCCAGCAGTTACTTTAGTCAGGCTGGGGCCAACGTCCTGACTTTC.

This chain links TRBV19 with TRBJ2-3; tentatively, D is TRBD2 (6 bases). Germline lookup yields CDR1 LNHDA and CDR2 SQIVND (reference sequence). Trimming took off 3 bases at V and 6 bases at J, with 10 bases between the two ends. The CDR3 is 13 residues long. The CDR3 protein is CASSMGGADTQYF. As DNA, the CDR3 is TGTGCCAGTAGTATGGGGGGAGCGGATACGCAGTATTTT. Combining the CDR3 with reference TRBV19 and TRBJ2-3 gives the whole variable domain DGGITQSPKYLFRKEGQNVTLSCEQNLNHDAMYWYRQDPGQGLRLIYYSQIVNDFQKGDIAEGYSVSREKKESFPLTVTSAQKNPTAFYLCASSMGGADTQYFGPGTRLTVL.

This clone was counted only a few times. The rearrangement uses TRBV27 and TRBJ1-1; D gene unclear. The CDR3 has 13 residues. CDR1 and CDR2 (germline): MNHEY, SMNVEV (reference sequence). With 2 bases removed from V and 4 bases from J, the gap between germline ends came to 8 bases. This CDR3 is CASSLGQSTEAFF. CDR3 in DNA: TGTGCCAGCAGTTTAGGGCAGTCCACTGAAGCTTTCTTT.

The J gene is TRBJ1-1, the V gene TRBV5-1; TRBD1 is a possible D gene (5 bases). Trimming removed 4 bases from V and 5 bases from J, with 15 bases in between. The CDR3 spans 14 residues. Germline values: CDR1 SGHRS, CDR2 YFSETQ. This CDR3 reads CASSPTAEWTEAFF. For the CDR3, the DNA is TGCGCCAGCAGCCCGACAGCTGAGTGGACTGAAGCTTTCTTT. Variable domain in full (rest from reference TRBV5-1 and TRBJ1-1): KAGVTQTPRYLIKTRGQQVTLSCSPISGHRSVSWYQQTPGQGLQFLFEYFSETQRNKGNFPGRFSGRQFSNSRSEMNVSTLELGDSALYLCASSPTAEWTEAFFGQGTRLTVV.

This rearrangement joins TRBV4-3 to TRBJ2-5, with 14 bases lining up with TRBD2. The CDR3 contains 17 residues. Trimming cost V 0 bases and J 5 bases; bases outside gene matches: 5. Germline values: CDR1 LGHNA, CDR2 YSLEER. As DNA, the CDR3 is TGCGCCAGCAGCCAAGATGGACTAGCGGGGGGCGGGGAGACCCAGTACTTC. As protein: CASSQDGLAGGGETQYF.

V is TRBV7-2 and J is TRBJ1-1; 11 nucleotides match TRBD1. CDR1 and CDR2 (germline): SGHTA, FQGNSA. The ends lost 5 bases at V and 10 bases at J; junction bases unmatched: 6. The CDR3 extends over 13 amino acids. CDR3 in DNA: TGTGCCAGCAGCCCGGACAGGGGGCTTGGAGCTTTCTTT. It specifies CASSPDRGLGAFF.

The chain couples TRBV2 to TRBJ2-7, with TRBD2 matching over 10 bases. Looked up from germline, CDR1 is SNHLY and CDR2 is FYNNEI. CDR3 length: 14 amino acids. Losses at the gene ends were 7 bases for V and 2 bases for J; bases not matched to a gene: 5. This CDR3 reads CASKGLASPYEQYF. In DNA, the CDR3 is TGTGCCAGCAAGGGACTAGCGTCCCCCTACGAGCAGTACTTC.

This clone has a handful of counts. The chain recombines TRBV5-4 with TRBJ1-1; possible D gene TRBD1, 6 bases. CDR3 length equals 14 residues. V lost 2 bases and J 2 bases, leaving 10 bases between the germline ends. Germline CDR1 SGHNT, CDR2 YYREEE (reference sequence). CDR3 protein: CASSLGQINTEAFF. Written as DNA, the CDR3 is TGTGCCAGCAGCTTAGGACAGATAAACACTGAAGCTTTCTTT.

In its sample, this clone was seen once. This rearrangement joins TRBV7-3 to TRBJ2-5; D unresolved. The ends were cut back, 2 bases at V and 4 bases at J, with 11 bases in the middle. This CDR3 region has 14 residues. Germline V CDR1 and CDR2: SGHTA, FQGTGA. The CDR3 DNA follows: TGTGCCAGCAGCTTATCCGGGTTTCGAGAGACCCAGTACTTC. Protein sequence: CASSLSGFRETQYF.

The chain uses TRBV30 and TRBJ1-5; 7 bases match TRBD1. Trimming took 7 bases from V and 0 from J; bases not matched to a gene: 6. CDR3 length: 14 amino acids. Germline V gene lookup returns CDR1 GTSNPN and CDR2 SVGIG (reference sequence). This CDR3 is CAFGTDHSNQPQHF. The CDR3 nucleotides read TGTGCCTTCGGGACAGACCATAGCAATCAGCCCCAGCATTTT.

The V gene is TRBV28, the J gene TRBJ1-5; 7 bases match TRBD1. Germline values: CDR1 MDHEN, CDR2 SYDVKM. J lost 5 bases, V lost 5 bases, and 6 bases had no gene match. This CDR3 contains 14 residues. In DNA form, the CDR3 reads TGTGCCAGCAGTCTCCAGGGGGAGGATCAGCCCCAGCATTTT. The encoded protein is CASSLQGEDQPQHF.

V usage is TRBV7-2 and J usage is TRBJ2-2; tentative D call: TRBD1 (5 bases). The CDR3 loop spans 15 amino acids. Germline CDR1 is SGHTA and CDR2 is FQGNSA. The V end was cut by 0 bases, the J end by 3 bases, with 8 bases between. The CDR3 coding sequence is TGTGCCAGCAGCTTAGCCAGGGAATACACCGGGGAGCTGTTTTTT. Amino acid sequence: CASSLAREYTGELFF. The complete variable domain, with remaining parts taken from reference TRBV7-2 and TRBJ2-2, reads GAGVSQSPSNKVTEKGKDVELRCDPISGHTALYWYRQSLGQGLEFLIYFQGNSAPDKSGLPSDRFSAERTGGSVSTLTIQRTQQEDSAVYLCASSLAREYTGELFFGEGSRLTVL.

This CDR3 reads CASSQDRWAANTGELFF. CDR3 DNA sequence: TGCGCCAGCAGCCAAGATCGTTGGGCAGCCAACACCGGGGAGCTGTTTTTT. The V gene is TRBV4-3, the J gene TRBJ2-2, with D unresolved. Trimming took off 0 bases at V and 2 bases at J, with 13 bases between the two ends. CDR3 length equals 17 residues. Germline values: CDR1 LGHNA, CDR2 YSLEER.

The chain has TRBV5-1 and TRBJ2-7, with 8 bases identical to TRBD2. V gave up 6 bases and J gave up 2 bases; unmatched junction bases: 7. The CDR3 is 14 residues long. Germline V gene data show CDR1 as SGHRS and CDR2 as YFSETQ. In DNA form, the CDR3 reads TGCGCCAGCACAAGAATAGCGGGACCCTACGAGCAGTACTTC. Its protein is CASTRIAGPYEQYF.

This clone was detected once. The V gene is TRBV9, the J gene TRBJ1-4, with D possibly TRBD1 on 5 matching bases. Trimming removed 0 bases at V and 2 bases at J, with 14 bases between. The CDR3 covers 17 residues. Looked up from germline, CDR1 is SGDLS and CDR2 is YYNGEE. The CDR3: CASSVGGGLNTNEKLFF. The DNA of the CDR3 is TGTGCCAGCAGCGTAGGTGGGGGGTTGAACACTAATGAAAAACTGTTTTTT.

This clone was found once. The CDR3 loop is CASGSGTPGTDTQYF. CDR3 bases: TGTGCCAGCGGCTCCGGGACTCCTGGCACAGATACGCAGTATTTT. The chain joins TRBV5-4 to TRBJ2-3; D perhaps matches TRBD2 (6 bases). Germline CDR1 reads SGHNT; CDR2 reads YYREEE (reference sequence). The V gene lost 7 bases and the J gene lost 1 base, with 16 bases spanning the gap. The length of the CDR3 is 15 residues.

CDR3 region: CASSSYSGGADTQYF. Here the CDR3 DNA reads TGTGCCAGCAGTTCCTATAGCGGGGGAGCAGATACGCAGTATTTT. The rearrangement links TRBV7-9 to TRBJ2-3, with 9 positions matching TRBD2. The junction had 8 bases not matched to a gene; V was cut back by 6 bases and J by 4 bases. The CDR3 has 15 amino acids. Germline V lookup: CDR1 SEHNR, CDR2 FQNEAQ (reference sequence). Full variable domain (outside the CDR3, taken from reference TRBV7-9 and TRBJ2-3): DTGVSQNPRHKITKRGQNVTFRCDPISEHNRLYWYRQTLGQGPEFLTYFQNEAQLEKSRLLSDRFSAERPKGSFSTLEIQRTEQGDSAMYLCASSSYSGGADTQYFGPGTRLTVL.

This chain connects TRBV12-5 to TRBJ2-7; D is perhaps TRBD2 (5 bases). The CDR3 extends over 14 amino acids. V was clipped by 1 base and J by 2 bases, with 9 bases between them. CDR1 is LGHNT, CDR2 FRNRAP, per germline. The CDR3 sequence is CASGLGSGPYEQYF. As DNA, the CDR3 is TGTGCTAGTGGTTTGGGAAGCGGACCCTACGAGCAGTACTTC.

The chain has TRBV9 and TRBJ2-1; TRBD2 aligns across 16 bases. This CDR3 has 18 amino acids. In germline, CDR1 is SGDLS, CDR2 YYNGEE. Trimming at V came to 3 bases and at J to 0 bases, leaving 3 bases not matched to a gene. CDR3 loop: CASSDGTSGRGSYNEQFF. CDR3 coding DNA: TGTGCCAGCAGCGACGGGACTAGCGGGAGGGGCTCCTACAATGAGCAGTTCTTC. The full variable domain, rest sourced from reference TRBV9 and TRBJ2-1, is DSGVTQTPKHLITATGQRVTLRCSPRSGDLSVYWYQQSLDQGLQFLIQYYNGEERAKGNILERFSAQQFPDLHSELNLSSLELGDSALYFCASSDGTSGRGSYNEQFFGPGTRLTVL.

Note on this clone: One end of the junction varies from germline; a read error may be responsible. The chain is built from TRBV7-8 and TRBJ2-5; D is undetermined. In germline, CDR1 is SGHVS, CDR2 FQNEAQ. This CDR3 has 12 amino acids. In nucleotides, the CDR3 is TGTGCCAGCAGCTTAGTCGCAGAGGCCCAGTACTTC. This encodes CASSLVAEAQYF.